This is a list of T cell receptor beta chains from one sample in a study of blood T cell repertoires in COVID-19. Data came from immunoSEQ multiplex PCR; TCRdb stores just in-frame clones and leaves some out. This sample has about 230,000 clones, with over 70% found just once. Sequenced input: peripheral blood. Receptors were obtained from a man aged 35-49 years with acute or convalescent COVID-19. CDR3s include the opening cysteine and the closing phenylalanine or tryptophan. D genes are given only for firm matches. Some rows have no size entry. The others give once, few or many, or a class for an expanded clone.

13	NA	few	TRBV19	TRBJ2-4	TGTGCCAGTAGTCTGCAGGCCAAAAACATTCAGTACTTC	CASSLQAKNIQYF
16	NA	NA	TRBV7-2	TRBJ2-3	TGTGCCAGCAGCTTAGTGGGACACCCTAGCACAGATACGCAGTATTTT	CASSLVGHPSTDTQYF
16	NA	NA	TRBV5-1	TRBJ1-5	TGCGCCAGCAGCCCGGACAACTCCTATGGAAATCAGCCCCAGCATTTT	CASSPDNSYGNQPQHF
15	TRBD1	once	TRBV20-1	TRBJ1-6	TGCAGTGCTAGTCCAAGACAGGGTTTTAATTCACCCCTCCACTTT	CSASPRQGFNSPLHF
11	NA	NA	TRBV2	TRBJ2-7	TGTGCCAGCAGTGGGGCTTTGGAGCAGTACTTC	CASSGALEQYF
14	NA	NA	TRBV10-3	TRBJ2-3	TGTGCCAGCTCCCTTGAGACAGCCACAGATACGCAGTATTTT	CASSLETATDTQYF
15	NA	few	TRBV21-1	TRBJ1-2	TGTGCCAGCAGCAAAGGGTCCAGGGGGGACTATGGCTACACCTTC	CASSKGSRGDYGYTF
13	NA	NA	TRBV2	TRBJ1-2	TGTGCCAGCGATTATACAGGGACGGCTGGCTACACCTTC	CASDYTGTAGYTF
11	NA	few	TRBV20-1	TRBJ1-1	TGCAGTGCCACCGGGGGCACTGAAGCTTTCTTT	CSATGGTEAFF
13	NA	NA	TRBV15	TRBJ2-3	TGTGCCACCCAGGGGCCGAACACAGATACGCAGTATTTT	CATQGPNTDTQYF
14	NA	NA	TRBV6-5	TRBJ2-7	TGTGCCACCTCGGTCGGACACGAGTTGGGCGAGCAGTACTTC	CATSVGHELGEQYF
14	NA	NA	TRBV6-6	TRBJ1-6	TGTGCCAGCAGCCCGGGGAGGATTAATTCACCCCTCCACTTT	CASSPGRINSPLHF
11	NA	NA	TRBV5-6	TRBJ2-1	TGTGCCAGCAGCTTCATTAATGAGCAGTTCTTC	CASSFINEQFF
17	TRBD1	NA	TRBV30	TRBJ1-5	TGTGCCTGGAATTCAGAGGGGACAGGATTTGCGGATCAGCCCCAGCATTTT	CAWNSEGTGFADQPQHF
13	NA	NA	TRBV30	TRBJ2-7	TGTGCCTGGAGTGTAAAAGGGGCCTACGAGCAGTACTTC	CAWSVKGAYEQYF
16	TRBD1	NA	TRBV19	TRBJ1-6	TGTGCCAGTAGTATTCAACCGGGACAGGCTAATTCACCCCTCCACTTT	CASSIQPGQANSPLHF
16	NA	NA	TRBV11-2	TRBJ1-5	TGTGCCAGCAGCTTAGGAGGGTTTTATAGCAATCAGCCCCAGCATTTT	CASSLGGFYSNQPQHF
15	TRBD1	NA	TRBV19	TRBJ1-2	TGTGCCAGTAGGAGCACAGGGGGCGTCGCGTTTGGCTACACCTTC	CASRSTGGVAFGYTF
16	NA	few	TRBV23-1	TRBJ2-1	TGCGCCAGCAGTTCACAGGGTAAGGAGCGCTACAATGAGCAGTTCTTC	CASSSQGKERYNEQFF
15	NA	NA	TRBV9	TRBJ1-6	TGTGCCAGCAGCGTAGCTACGGCCTATAATTCACCCCTCCACTTT	CASSVATAYNSPLHF
17	TRBD2	NA	TRBV6-2/TRBV6-3	TRBJ2-3	TGTGCCAGCAGTTACGGGACTAGCGGGAGCGGGGTCGATACGCAGTATTTT	CASSYGTSGSGVDTQYF
13	NA	NA	TRBV2	TRBJ1-5	TGTGCCAGCAGCGGGGATAGCAATCAGCCCCAGCATTTT	CASSGDSNQPQHF